This T cell receptor (beta chain) comes out of a study of blood T cell repertoires in COVID-19. On the study more broadly: The United States, Italy and Spain provided the acute and convalescent COVID-19 samples. PBMCs, B-cell-depleted T cells, or T cells provided the cDNA or gDNA that made up the material.

The V gene lost 4 bases and the J gene lost 9 bases, with 13 bases spanning the gap. In germline, CDR1 is MRHNA, CDR2 SNTAGT. The CDR3 sequence is 14 residues long. Sequencing used immunoSEQ multiplex PCR; TCRdb keeps in-frame clones, though not all of them. The sample contains around 59,000 clones, roughly 79% of which appear only once. V usage is TRBV6-4 and J usage is TRBJ1-6; D possibly corresponds to TRBD1 (5 bases). The sequence was obtained from a woman older than 75 with active or convalescent COVID-19. The sequencing sample was made of peripheral blood. CDR3 protein: CASSVDMKGSPLHF. Written as DNA, the CDR3 is TGTGCCAGCAGTGTGGACATGAAAGGTTCACCCCTCCACTTT.